These T cell receptor beta chains were read from a single sample in a study of identical twins. TCRdb fed the 5' RACE reads into MiXCR, producing one record per CDR3 protein. The sample carries 300,000 or so distinct CDR3 sequences, 9.5% recorded once. This sample also belongs to another study, concerning yellow fever vaccine responses in identical twins.

The specimen sequenced was CD8+ T cells sorted from blood. Source of these receptors: a woman between 18 and 29 years old in good health. The CDR3 runs from the conserved cysteine through the conserved F or W. D genes are given only for firm matches. Only part of the rows carry a size: once, few, many, or a class if the clone is expanded.

TRBJ2-7 | TRBV29-1 | NA | few | TGCAGCGTTGAAGTGTGGTCTTCCTACGAGCAGTACTTC | CSVEVWSSYEQYF
TRBJ2-7 | TRBV10-1 | TRBD1 | NA | TGCGCCAGCAGCGAGGACAGGGGGCACTACGAGCAGTACTTC | CASSEDRGHYEQYF
TRBJ2-2 | TRBV4-1 | NA | few | TGCGCCAGCAGCCAAGAGACAGGATCGGGCGGGGAGCTGTTTTTT | CASSQETGSGGELFF
TRBJ2-1 | TRBV12-3/TRBV12-4 | TRBD2 | few | TGTGCCAGCACCGCGACTAGCGGGGCTTACAATGAGCAGTTCTTC | CASTATSGAYNEQFF
TRBJ2-1 | TRBV6-2/TRBV6-3 | NA | NA | TGTGCCAGCAGTACCCCCCTCCCCTGGCAGTTCTTC | CASSTPLPWQFF
TRBJ2-7 | TRBV2 | NA | few | TGTGCCAGCAGTGAGCCAGGAAGCTCCTACGAGCAGTACTTC | CASSEPGSSYEQYF
TRBJ2-7 | TRBV20-1 | NA | NA | TGCAGAGCTAGAGTGATAGCCTGGGGCTACGAGCAGTACTTC | CRARVIAWGYEQYF
TRBJ1-6 | TRBV6-1 | NA | many | TGTGCCAGCTTTGAGGGGGAATTAGGGTCACCCCTCCACTTT | CASFEGELGSPLHF
TRBJ2-1 | TRBV21-1 | NA | NA | TGTGCCACCTGGACTAGCGGGGCCCTCAAGTTCTTC | CATWTSGALKFF
TRBJ2-7 | TRBV11-2 | TRBD1 | NA | TGTGCCAGCAGCTTACACGGTGCGAGAGGACAGGGGACGACCTACGAGCAGTACTTC | CASSLHGARGQGTTYEQYF
TRBJ2-7 | TRBV20-1 | NA | many | TGCAGTGCCCAGCGGACAGCCTTTTCCTACGAGCAGTACTTC | CSAQRTAFSYEQYF
TRBJ2-7 | TRBV6-4 | TRBD2 | NA | TGTGCCAGCAGTGAGGCGGCTAGCGGCGAGCAGTACTTC | CASSEAASGEQYF
TRBJ2-5 | TRBV5-1 | NA | many | TGCGCCAGCAGCTTTCAAGCTGTGATCGGGGCCCCCCAAGAGACCCAGTACTTC | CASSFQAVIGAPQETQYF
TRBJ2-1 | TRBV12-3/TRBV12-4 | NA | NA | TGTGCCCTCAGTTCTACTCAAAATATCAGGGAGAGCTCCTACAATGAGCAGTTCTTC | CALSSTQNIRESSYNEQFF
TRBJ2-1 | TRBV10-3 | NA | few | TGTGCCATCAGTGAGGTTCTTTTAGGGCGCGCCGGGCCCAATGAGCAGTTCTTC | CAISEVLLGRAGPNEQFF
TRBJ2-7 | TRBV19 | NA | NA | TGTGCCAGTAGTATTTTCATATTCTCCTACGAGCAGTACTTC | CASSIFIFSYEQYF
TRBJ2-1 | TRBV7-9 | NA | few | TGTGCCAGCAGCCCCCCCCCCGTTGGGATCAATGAGCAGTTCTTC | CASSPPPVGINEQFF
TRBJ2-1 | TRBV20-1 | NA | many | TGCAGTGCGTTCAGGGGTGGTGAGCAGTTCTTC | CSAFRGGEQFF
TRBJ1-1 | TRBV7-6 | TRBD1 | few | TGTGCCAGCAGCGGGACAGGGGGAGAAGCTTTCTTT | CASSGTGGEAFF
TRBJ2-1 | TRBV5-8 | TRBD2 | NA | TGTGCCAGCAGCCCGGGACTAGCGGGAGCTTACAATGAGCAGTTCTTC | CASSPGLAGAYNEQFF
TRBJ2-2 | TRBV27 | TRBD1 | NA | TGTGCCAGCAGTTTCGACAGGGGGCCCGGCACCGGGGAGCTGTTTTTT | CASSFDRGPGTGELFF
TRBJ2-3 | TRBV27 | NA | few | TGTGCCAGCAGCTTGATTCGCTTAAGCACAGATACGCAGTATTTT | CASSLIRLSTDTQYF
TRBJ2-5 | TRBV5-4 | TRBD2 | few | TGTGCCAGCAGCTTGCTGGGACTAGCGGGGCAAGAGACCCAGTACTTC | CASSLLGLAGQETQYF
TRBJ2-7 | TRBV10-3 | NA | few | TGTGCCATCAGTGATCAAGGACGGTCATACGAGCAGTACTTC | CAISDQGRSYEQYF
TRBJ2-1 | TRBV4-3 | TRBD2 | NA | TGCGCCAGCAGCCAAGATTGGACTAGCGCCGACAATGAGCAGTTCTTC | CASSQDWTSADNEQFF
TRBJ1-4 | TRBV29-1 | NA | many | TGCAGCGTTGAACTATCGGCAGGGTCTAATGAAAAACTGTTTTTT | CSVELSAGSNEKLFF
TRBJ2-7 | TRBV7-9 | NA | NA | TGTGCCAGCAGCTTAGAAAGGGACGGAATTTACGAGCAGTACTTC | CASSLERDGIYEQYF
TRBJ2-2 | TRBV2 | TRBD2 | NA | TGTGCCAGCAGTGAAGTTGGACTAGCGGGTTCCGGGGAGCTGTTTTTT | CASSEVGLAGSGELFF
TRBJ2-7 | TRBV18 | TRBD1 | NA | TGTGCCAGCTCAGGGACCGGGACAGGGGGCCACCGAGATTACGAGCAGTACTTC | CASSGTGTGGHRDYEQYF
TRBJ1-1 | TRBV7-9 | NA | NA | TGTGCCAGCAGCCCCCCGTTAGGGGACACCCTGAACACTGAAGCTTTCTTT | CASSPPLGDTLNTEAFF
TRBJ2-1 | TRBV13 | NA | many | TGTGCCAGCAGCTTAGTAGGGACCGACAACAATGAGCAGTTCTTC | CASSLVGTDNNEQFF